Here is one T cell receptor beta chain with its context. The antigen is undetermined. Trimming left V 1 base short and J 3 bases short, with 9 bases between. CDR1 SGHDT and CDR2 YYEEEE come from the germline V gene. The CDR3 runs 14 residues. This sample is part of a study of T cell repertoires in ileal Crohn's disease. About the study: Patients had a median approximately 7.5-year disease duration, and roughly 32% were active smokers. Study observations and caveats: High-frequency clones were more common in sorted CD8 than CD4 cells.

Measured with immunoSEQ multiplex PCR; TCRdb has only the in-frame clones, and not every one. The sample yields about 62,000 clones, 70% to 90% seen once. Time point defined: neoterminal ileum biopsy at postoperative endoscopy, about 6 months after surgery. Eligibility required adulthood, ileal or ileocolonic Crohn's disease and indicated ileocolonic resection. This sequence was found in an adult with Crohn's disease. The rearrangement links TRBV5-6 to TRBJ2-3; perhaps TRBD1 as D (5 bases). The material sequenced was ileal tissue. The CDR3 region has the DNA TGTGCCAGCAGCTTGCTCAAGGGGACAGATACGCAGTATTTT. It is translated as CASSLLKGTDTQYF.